This T cell receptor beta chain was identified in a study of graft-versus-host responses after intestinal transplantation. This table comes from immunoSEQ multiplex PCR, and its TCRdb copy is limited to in-frame clones, with some not included. The data show tens of thousands of clones, over 85% seen once. Germline V CDR1 and CDR2: MNHEY, SVGAGI. The V end was cut by 6 bases, the J end by 8 bases, with 8 bases between. This CDR3 region has 11 residues. The source material was PBMCs, sampled 16 days after intestinal transplant. This chain uses TRBV6-5 with TRBJ2-1; D gene ambiguous. This TCR derives from a human patient who received an intestinal transplant, so some T cells may come from the graft donor. CDR3 residues: CASRGWDEQFF. The CDR3 region has the DNA TGTGCCAGCAGGGGTTGGGATGAGCAGTTCTTC.